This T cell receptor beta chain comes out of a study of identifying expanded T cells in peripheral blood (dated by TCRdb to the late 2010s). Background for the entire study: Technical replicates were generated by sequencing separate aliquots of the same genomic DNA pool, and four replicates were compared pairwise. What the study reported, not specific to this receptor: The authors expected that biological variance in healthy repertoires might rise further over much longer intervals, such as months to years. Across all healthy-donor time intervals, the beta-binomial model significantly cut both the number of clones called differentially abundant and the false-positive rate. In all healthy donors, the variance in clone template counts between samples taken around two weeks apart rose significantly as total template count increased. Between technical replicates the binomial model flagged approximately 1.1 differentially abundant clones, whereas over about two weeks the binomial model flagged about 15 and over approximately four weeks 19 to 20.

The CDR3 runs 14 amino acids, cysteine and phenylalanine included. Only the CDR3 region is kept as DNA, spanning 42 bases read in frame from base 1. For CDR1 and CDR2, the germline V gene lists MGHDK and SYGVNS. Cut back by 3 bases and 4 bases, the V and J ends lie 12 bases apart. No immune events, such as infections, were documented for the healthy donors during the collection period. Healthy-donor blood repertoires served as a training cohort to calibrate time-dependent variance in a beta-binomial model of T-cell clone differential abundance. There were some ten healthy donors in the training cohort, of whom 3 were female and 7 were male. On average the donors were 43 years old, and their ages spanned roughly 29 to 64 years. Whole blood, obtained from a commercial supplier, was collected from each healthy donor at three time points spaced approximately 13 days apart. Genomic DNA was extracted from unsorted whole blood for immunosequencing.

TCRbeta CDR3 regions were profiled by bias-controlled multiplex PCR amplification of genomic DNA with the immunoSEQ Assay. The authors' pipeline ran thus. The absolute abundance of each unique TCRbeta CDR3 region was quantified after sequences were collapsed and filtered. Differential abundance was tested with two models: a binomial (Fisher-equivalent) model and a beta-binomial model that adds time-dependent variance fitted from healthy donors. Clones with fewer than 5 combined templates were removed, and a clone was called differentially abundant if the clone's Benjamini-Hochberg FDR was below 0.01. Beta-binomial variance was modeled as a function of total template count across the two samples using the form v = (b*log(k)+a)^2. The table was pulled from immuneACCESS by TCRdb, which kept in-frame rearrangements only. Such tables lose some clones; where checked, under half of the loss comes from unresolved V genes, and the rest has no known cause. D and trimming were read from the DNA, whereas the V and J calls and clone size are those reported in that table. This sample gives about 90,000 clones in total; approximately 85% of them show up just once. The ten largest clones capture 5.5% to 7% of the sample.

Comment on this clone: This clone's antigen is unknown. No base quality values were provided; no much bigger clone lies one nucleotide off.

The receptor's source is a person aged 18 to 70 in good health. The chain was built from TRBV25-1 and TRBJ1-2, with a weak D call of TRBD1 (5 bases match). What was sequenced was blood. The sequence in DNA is TGTGCCAGCAGTGACCAGGGCGCATCCTATGGCTACACCTTC. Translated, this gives CASSDQGASYGYTF.